The sequence of this TCR beta chain was determined in a study of OX40 agonist ivuxolimab in advanced cancers. Study-wide context: From roughly 20 to 85 years was the age range, with a mean of about 56 years, and over 70% were male.

Points on this clone: What it binds is not known.

Study conclusions and caveats: At 0.1 to 3.0 mg/kg and by week 6, CD4+ and CD8+ T cells in the blood had expanded clonally. Clonal expansion was among the lowest in partial responders at 0.1-3.0 mg/kg, especially CD8+.

V was cut by 4 bases and J by 6 bases, with 16 bases left in between. Germline V CDR1 and CDR2: SGDLS, YYNGEE. There are 15 residues in the CDR3. Assay: immunoSEQ multiplex PCR; the TCRdb copy retains only in-frame clones and omits some. The table records 95,000 to 100,000 clones, 70% to 85% of them present only once. The sequence derives from an adult with an advanced solid tumor such as melanoma, head and neck, liver or kidney cancer. This chain links TRBV9 with TRBJ1-4; D possibly corresponds to TRBD1 (6 bases). The sequences come from CD4+ or CD8+ T cells sorted from blood, collected in a trial of the OX40 agonist ivuxolimab. In nucleotides, the CDR3 is TGTGCCAGCAGCTCCCAGGCAGGGGTTGATGAAAAACTGTTTTTT. This codes for CASSSQAGVDEKLFF.